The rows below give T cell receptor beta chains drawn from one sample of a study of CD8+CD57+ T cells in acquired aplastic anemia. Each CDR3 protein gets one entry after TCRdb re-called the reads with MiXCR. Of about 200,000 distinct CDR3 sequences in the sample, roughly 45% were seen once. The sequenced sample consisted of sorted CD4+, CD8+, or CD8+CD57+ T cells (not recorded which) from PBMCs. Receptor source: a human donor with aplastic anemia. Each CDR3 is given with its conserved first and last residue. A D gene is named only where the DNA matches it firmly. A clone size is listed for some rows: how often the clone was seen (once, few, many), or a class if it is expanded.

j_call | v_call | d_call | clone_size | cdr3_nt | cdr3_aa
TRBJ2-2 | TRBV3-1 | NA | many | TGTGCCAGCAGCCAAGGGGGGCGGGAGCTGTTTTTT | CASSQGGRELFF
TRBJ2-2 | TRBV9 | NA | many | TGTGCCAGCAGCGTAGGCGGGGCCCGTGACACCGGGGAGCTGTTTTTT | CASSVGGARDTGELFF
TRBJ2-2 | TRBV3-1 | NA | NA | TGTGCCGGCAGCCAAGATCAGGGCGCGGGGGAGCTGTTTTTT | CAGSQDQGAGELFF
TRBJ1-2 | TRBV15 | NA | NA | TGTGCCACCAGCGGTCGGACGGAGAACTATGGCTGCACCTTC | CATSGRTENYGCTF
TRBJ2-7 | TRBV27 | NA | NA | TGTGCCAGCGCCCGAGTTCCCTACGAGCAGTACTTC | CASARVPYEQYF
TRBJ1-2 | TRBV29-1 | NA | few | TGCAGCGCCGAATCTGGGGCCTATGGCTACACCTTC | CSAESGAYGYTF
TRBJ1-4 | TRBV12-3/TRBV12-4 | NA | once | TGTGCCAGCAGGCCACCTGTGGCTGGGGGCAATGAAAAACTGTTTTTT | CASRPPVAGGNEKLFF
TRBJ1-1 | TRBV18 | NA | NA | TGTGCCAGCTCAAGTCAGGGAGGAATGAACACTGAAGCTTTCTTT | CASSSQGGMNTEAFF
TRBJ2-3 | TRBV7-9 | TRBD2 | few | TGTGCCAGCAGTACACTAGCGGTCACAGATACGCAGTATTTT | CASSTLAVTDTQYF
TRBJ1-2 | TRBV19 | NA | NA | TGTGCCAGTAGTATTGGGGTGAACTATGGCTACACCTTC | CASSIGVNYGYTF
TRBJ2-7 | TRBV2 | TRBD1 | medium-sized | TGTGCCAGCAGTCCCGGGACAGGTAGGGAGCAGTACTTC | CASSPGTGREQYF
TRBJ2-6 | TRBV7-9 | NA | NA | TGTGCCAGCATACTCGAACCTATTGGGGTCTCTGGGGCCAACGTCCTGACTTTC | CASILEPIGVSGANVLTF
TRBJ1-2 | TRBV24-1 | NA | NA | TGTGCCACCAGTGATCGCCTCCTCGGGGGCTACACCTTC | CATSDRLLGGYTF
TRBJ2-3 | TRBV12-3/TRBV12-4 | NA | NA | TGTGCCAGTAGGAAAGGGGGCACAGATACGCAGTATTTT | CASRKGGTDTQYF
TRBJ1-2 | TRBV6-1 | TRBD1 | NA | TGTGCCAGCAGCGCCACAGGGGGCGGCTATGGCTACACCTTC | CASSATGGGYGYTF
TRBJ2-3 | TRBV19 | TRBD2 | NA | TGTGCCAGTAGTATTGGGGGGATGACTAGCACAGATACGCGGTATTTT | CASSIGGMTSTDTRYF
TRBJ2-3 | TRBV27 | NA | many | TGTGCCAGCAGCCGGACACAAGATACGCAGTATTTT | CASSRTQDTQYF
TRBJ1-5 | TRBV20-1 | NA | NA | TGCAGTGCCCCGGTCGAGATTGGTCAGCCCCAGCATTTT | CSAPVEIGQPQHF
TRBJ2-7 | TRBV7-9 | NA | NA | TGTGCCAGCAGCTACCTCTACGAGCAGTACTTC | CASSYLYEQYF
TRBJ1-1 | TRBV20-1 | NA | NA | TGCAGTGCTAGGACGACAGGAGTGAACACTGAAGCTTTCTTT | CSARTTGVNTEAFF
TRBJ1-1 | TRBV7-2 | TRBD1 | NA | TGTGCCAGCAGCTTAGCGCGGACAGGGCCTGAAGCTTTCTTT | CASSLARTGPEAFF
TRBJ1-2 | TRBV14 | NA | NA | TGTGCCAGCAGCCAGATGACAGGACAACTTTGGGGCTACACCTTC | CASSQMTGQLWGYTF
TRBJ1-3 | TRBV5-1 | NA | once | TGCGCCAGCAGCTTGGTCGGGGACGGCTTAACCGATGGAAACACCATATATTTT | CASSLVGDGLTDGNTIYF
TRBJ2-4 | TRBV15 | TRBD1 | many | TGTGCCACCAGCGGACAGGGGGCTCGGGAAAACATTCAGTACTTC | CATSGQGARENIQYF
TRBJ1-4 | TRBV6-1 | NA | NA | TGTGCCAGCAATTTACAGGTAATTCGTGAAAAACTGTTTTTT | CASNLQVIREKLFF
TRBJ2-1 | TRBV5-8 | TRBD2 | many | TGTGCCAGCAGCGGACGGACTAGCAATGAATTCAATGAGCAGTTCTTC | CASSGRTSNEFNEQFF
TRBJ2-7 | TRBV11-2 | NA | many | TGTGCCAGCAGCCGGTTTCAGACGGCGCCCTACGAGCAGTACTTC | CASSRFQTAPYEQYF
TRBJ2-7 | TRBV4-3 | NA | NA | TGCGCCAGCAGCCAAGTGCAGTCTTCCTACGAGCAGTACTTC | CASSQVQSSYEQYF
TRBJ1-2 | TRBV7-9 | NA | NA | TGTGCCAGCAGCTTGGGTAGGGGCGCAAACTATGGCTACACCTTC | CASSLGRGANYGYTF
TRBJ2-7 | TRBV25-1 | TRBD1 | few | TGTGCCAGCAGTGAAGTCCCGGGACAGGGGGGCGTCGAGCAGTACTTC | CASSEVPGQGGVEQYF
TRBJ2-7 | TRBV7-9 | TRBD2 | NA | TGTGCCAGCAGCTCGGTTAGCGGGACCTACGAGCAGTACTTC | CASSSVSGTYEQYF
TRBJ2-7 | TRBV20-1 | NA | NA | TGCAGTGCTAGACCGGTCGAGACTTTAATCGGCTACGAGCAGTACTTC | CSARPVETLIGYEQYF
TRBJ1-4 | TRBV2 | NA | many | TGTGCCAGCAGTGAGAGGGGAGGTCGGGCGTCGGGAAAACTGTTTTTT | CASSERGGRASGKLFF
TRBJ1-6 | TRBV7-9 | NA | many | TGTGCCAGCAGCTTAGGCGAGGATAGTGGGAGCTCCTATAATTCACCCCTCCACTTT | CASSLGEDSGSSYNSPLHF
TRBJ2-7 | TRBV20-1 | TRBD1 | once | TGCAGTGTTCTCTCCCGGGACAGTCTCTACGAGCAGTACTTC | CSVLSRDSLYEQYF
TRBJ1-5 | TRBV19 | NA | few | TGTGCCAGTAGGACAGCATCCGACAGCTATCAGCCCCAGCATTTT | CASRTASDSYQPQHF
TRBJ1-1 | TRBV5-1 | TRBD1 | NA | TGCGCCAGCAGCGGGGGGACAGGGGGGGGGGACACTGAAGCTTTCTTT | CASSGGTGGGDTEAFF